This is a list of T cell receptor beta chains from one sample in a study of somatic mutations in cytotoxic T cells in rheumatoid arthritis. Assay used: immunoSEQ multiplex PCR; TCRdb lists only in-frame clones, some missing. Altogether approximately 15,000 clones are present, approximately 80% being singletons, with the ten largest covering approximately 20%. Sequencing was carried out using CD8+ T cells sorted from blood. Source of these receptors: an adult with rheumatoid arthritis. Both conserved end residues are part of each CDR3. The D gene is left open where the match is weak. Not every row has a clone size; where given, it reads once, few, many or a size class.

d_call,clone_size,v_call,cdr3_aa
NA,NA,TRBV4-1,CASSPGRDYTEAFF
NA,NA,TRBV5-1,CASSWSGTDPYEQYF
NA,NA,TRBV11-3,CASSSILGYEQYF
TRBD2,NA,TRBV18,CASSPDSGSNTDTQYF
NA,NA,TRBV10-2,CASRRKQGSQETQYF
TRBD2,once,TRBV4-1,CASSLGTSGRGEQFF
NA,NA,TRBV29-1,CSIESDNSYEQYF
TRBD1,few,TRBV25-1,CASSVYRGEQYF
TRBD2,NA,TRBV5-6,CASSHGTSGELFF
NA,few,TRBV30,CAWKINTEAFF
TRBD1,NA,TRBV4-1,CASSQGGTGEAFF
NA,NA,TRBV5-5,CASRLGSNTEAFF
NA,NA,TRBV6-5,CASRGLNTEAFF
TRBD1,NA,TRBV7-8,CASSTDRGWLSQHF